Each of the 21 T cell receptor beta chains below was sequenced from the same sample in a study of patients and donors after allogeneic stem cell transplantation. MiXCR, applied by TCRdb to the RT-PCR reads, yields one record per CDR3 protein. The sample yields about a million distinct CDR3 sequences, more than 15% seen once. The sequenced sample was blood, either unsorted or a sorted T cell fraction (not recorded which). Receptors originate from a human donor who was either an allogeneic HSCT recipient or a stem cell or donor lymphocyte infusion donor (not recorded which). It is not recorded whose cells these are; they may come from a transplant donor.

The rearrangement joins TRBV7-9 to TRBJ1-3; a possible D gene is TRBD1 (5 bases). Germline-derived CDR1 and CDR2 are SEHNR and FQNEAQ (reference sequence). The CDR3 consists of 15 residues. Trimming shortened V by 3 bases and J by 0 bases, and 9 bases separated the two germline ends. CDR3 nucleotide sequence: TGTGCCAGCAGCTTGGAGGGGACCTCTGGAAACACCATATATTTT. Amino acid sequence: CASSLEGTSGNTIYF. Drawing the rest from reference TRBV7-9 and TRBJ1-3, the complete variable domain is DTGVSQNPRHKITKRGQNVTFRCDPISEHNRLYWYRQTLGQGPEFLTYFQNEAQLEKSRLLSDRFSAERPKGSFSTLEIQRTEQGDSAMYLCASSLEGTSGNTIYFGEGSWLTVV.

The chain joins TRBV20-1 to TRBJ2-3, with 8 bases that match TRBD1. Germline assignment: CDR1 DFQATT and CDR2 SNEGSKA (reference sequence). CDR3 size: 15 residues. Trimming removed 1 base from V and 1 base from J; junction bases left unmatched: 4. The CDR3 region is CSARGTGKGTDTQYF. Here the CDR3 DNA reads TGCAGTGCTAGAGGGACAGGGAAGGGCACAGATACGCAGTATTTT.

This clonotype was seen many times. V gene TRBV20-1 combines with J gene TRBJ2-2; D is undetermined. The CDR3 sequence is 15 residues long. Germline V lookup: CDR1 DFQATT, CDR2 SNEGSKA (reference sequence). V dropped 5 bases and J dropped 0 bases, with 13 bases sitting between them. This chain's CDR3 is CSAQGHTPNTGELFF. Written as DNA, the CDR3 is TGCAGTGCTCAAGGTCATACCCCGAACACCGGGGAGCTGTTTTTT.

This clonotype showed up just once. V and J are TRBV21-1 and TRBJ2-3. TRBV21-1 is a known pseudogene. This CDR3 is built from 16 residues. The CDR3, as DNA: TGTGCCAGCAGCAAACTGAGCAGGACCGGCGCAGATACGCAGTATTTT. It yields the protein CASSKLSRTGADTQYF.

This clonotype was recorded many times. The chain uses TRBV29-1 and TRBJ2-2; 8 bases map to TRBD2. CDR1 is SQVTM, CDR2 ANQGSEA, per germline. After removal of 4 bases from V and 6 bases from J, the junction contained 13 bases not matched to a gene. The CDR3 is 16 amino acids. This chain's CDR3 is CSVAGGIAEAAGELFF. In DNA, the CDR3 is TGCAGCGTTGCGGGGGGGATCGCAGAGGCGGCCGGGGAGCTGTTTTTT.

This chain joins TRBV11-1 and TRBJ2-1; possible D gene TRBD1, 6 bases. CDR1 is SGHAT and CDR2 is FQDESV in the germline V gene (reference sequence). CDR3 length: 14 amino acids. Trimming cost V 5 bases and J 1 base, with 9 bases left between them. The CDR3 sequence is CASSPGASYNEQFF. The CDR3 DNA sequence: TGTGCCAGCAGCCCAGGGGCTTCCTACAATGAGCAGTTCTTC.

This sequence joins TRBV20-1 and TRBJ1-1; 9 nucleotides line up with TRBD1. Per the germline V gene, CDR1 is DFQATT and CDR2 is SNEGSKA (reference sequence). The CDR3 sequence is 12 residues long. J gave up 6 bases and V 5 bases, and 4 bases lay outside the gene matches. The CDR3 is CSASRTGAEAFF. CDR3 DNA sequence: TGCAGTGCTTCTCGGACAGGGGCTGAAGCTTTCTTT.

The V gene is TRBV7-9, the J gene TRBJ2-5, with D possibly TRBD2 on 7 matching bases. V lost 2 bases and J 2 bases, leaving 15 bases between the germline ends. From germline, CDR1 is SEHNR and CDR2 FQNEAQ (reference sequence). The CDR3 has 16 amino acids. The CDR3 protein is CASSLWGRGQQETQYF. The CDR3 DNA reads as TGTGCCAGCAGCTTATGGGGGCGGGGGCAACAAGAGACCCAGTACTTC.

This clonotype appeared a few times. The chain is built from TRBV5-1 and TRBJ2-1; D not certain. The CDR3 is made up of 14 amino acids. Germline CDR1 is SGHRS and CDR2 is YFSETQ. V lost 0 bases and J 4 bases, leaving 8 bases between the germline ends. CDR3 DNA sequence: TGCGCCAGCAGCTTGGTCCCTGGATACAATGAGCAGTTCTTC. The encoded protein is CASSLVPGYNEQFF.

The gene calls are TRBV20-1 and TRBJ2-7, with D perhaps TRBD1 (6 bases). Deletions cut 6 bases from V and 1 base from J, with 13 bases between. CDR1 and CDR2 from the germline V gene are DFQATT and SNEGSKA (reference sequence). CDR3 length: 13 amino acids. CDR3 loop: CSADRTASYEQYF. CDR3 nucleotides: TGCAGTGCGGATCGGACAGCTTCCTACGAGCAGTACTTC.

This clonotype was recorded a few times. V and J are TRBV10-3 and TRBJ2-6; tentatively, D is TRBD1 (5 bases). The germline V gene encodes CDR1 ENHRY and CDR2 SYGVKD. The V end was cut by 4 bases, the J end by 4 bases, with 11 bases between. The CDR3 sequence is 15 residues long. The CDR3 here is CAISGRGTGANVLTF. CDR3 nucleotide sequence: TGTGCCATCAGTGGTAGGGGTACCGGGGCCAACGTCCTGACTTTC.

The J gene is TRBJ1-6, the V gene TRBV5-1; 11 bases match TRBD1. CDR1 SGHRS and CDR2 YFSETQ come from the germline V gene. J lost 10 bases, V lost 3 bases, and 3 bases had no gene match. CDR3 length equals 14 residues. The CDR3 bases are TGCGCCAGCAGCTACCGGACAGGGGGCTCACCCCTCCACTTT. Translating it yields CASSYRTGGSPLHF.

The chain uses TRBV4-2 and TRBJ2-7; 8 nucleotides match TRBD2. Germline loops: CDR1 LGHNA, CDR2 YNFKEQ. This CDR3 region has 16 residues. Losses at the gene ends were 3 bases for V and 2 bases for J; bases not matched to a gene: 9. CDR3 sequence reads: CASSQGTSVSPYEQYF. CDR3 sequence (DNA): TGTGCCAGCAGCCAGGGGACTAGTGTTTCCCCCTACGAGCAGTACTTC.

The chain combines TRBV12-3 or TRBV12-4 with TRBJ1-1; possibly TRBD1 for D (6 bases). Trimming took 3 bases from V and 9 from J, leaving 11 bases between them. This CDR3 contains 12 residues. This CDR3 reads CASSFSDRQAFF. The CDR3 DNA sequence: TGTGCCAGCAGTTTTTCGGACAGACAAGCTTTCTTT.

A few counts support this clonotype. The chain has TRBV12-5 and TRBJ1-4; no clear D. This CDR3 is built from 15 residues. CDR1 is LGHNT, CDR2 FRNRAP, per germline. Trimming removed 3 bases from V and 0 bases from J, with 8 bases in between. The CDR3 loop reads CASGFGSATNEKLFF. The DNA of the CDR3 is TGTGCTAGTGGTTTTGGCTCCGCAACTAATGAAAAACTGTTTTTT. The whole variable domain, remainder taken from reference TRBV12-5 and TRBJ1-4, is DARVTQTPRHKVTEMGQEVTMRCQPILGHNTVFWYRQTMMQGLELLAYFRNRAPLDDSGMPKDRFSAEMPDATLATLKIQPSEPRDSAVYFCASGFGSATNEKLFFGSGTQLSVL.

This clonotype was detected ten times or more. The CDR3 DNA is TGCGCCAGCAGCTTGGAGGGAGGTTTGTCCGAGCAGTACTTC. It is translated as CASSLEGGLSEQYF. The chain combines TRBV5-1 with TRBJ2-7; D is perhaps TRBD2 (6 bases). This CDR3 contains 14 residues. The V end was cut by 0 bases, the J end by 6 bases, with 13 bases between. Germline loops: CDR1 SGHRS, CDR2 YFSETQ.

The rearrangement uses TRBV7-2 and TRBJ2-5; D not certain. The CDR3 length is 15 residues. Germline assignment: CDR1 SGHTA and CDR2 FQGNSA. Trimming removed 3 bases at V and 5 bases at J, with 16 bases between. CDR3 amino acids: CASSFTQDVVETQYF. In DNA, the CDR3 is TGTGCCAGCAGCTTTACCCAGGACGTCGTGGAGACCCAGTACTTC.

The table lists this clonotype with a few counts. The CDR3 is CASSVAGMSTDTQYF. Written as DNA, the CDR3 is TGTGCCAGCAGCGTAGCGGGGATGAGCACAGATACGCAGTATTTT. The chain couples TRBV9 to TRBJ2-3; D might be TRBD2 (5 bases). Germline lookup yields CDR1 SGDLS and CDR2 YYNGEE. Trimming shortened V by 0 bases and J by 0 bases, and 8 bases separated the two germline ends. This CDR3 has 15 residues.

The genes are TRBV30 and TRBJ2-1; 9 bases align to TRBD2. Germline V gene lookup returns CDR1 GTSNPN and CDR2 SVGIG (reference sequence). V shed 3 bases and J 7 bases; nucleotides not matched to a gene: 4. The CDR3 runs 13 residues. DNA for the CDR3: TGTGCCTGGAGGGTGGCGGGAGGGAATGAGCAGTTCTTC. As protein: CAWRVAGGNEQFF.

This chain joins TRBV12-3 or TRBV12-4 and TRBJ2-5; 9 bases align to TRBD2. This CDR3 region has 14 residues. The trim removed 3 bases at V and 1 base at J, leaving 0 bases unmatched. CDR3 sequence (DNA): TGTGCCAGCAGTTTTAGCGGGAGCCAAGAGACCCAGTACTTC. This gives the protein CASSFSGSQETQYF.

Written as DNA, the CDR3 is TGTGCCAGCAGTCCGGGACAGGCGGTGGAAGCTTTCTTT. Translated, it gives CASSPGQAVEAFF. The J gene is TRBJ1-1, the V gene TRBV12-3 or TRBV12-4, with TRBD1 matching over 8 bases. Losses at the gene ends were 5 bases for V and 8 bases for J; bases not matched to a gene: 7. There are 13 residues in the CDR3.